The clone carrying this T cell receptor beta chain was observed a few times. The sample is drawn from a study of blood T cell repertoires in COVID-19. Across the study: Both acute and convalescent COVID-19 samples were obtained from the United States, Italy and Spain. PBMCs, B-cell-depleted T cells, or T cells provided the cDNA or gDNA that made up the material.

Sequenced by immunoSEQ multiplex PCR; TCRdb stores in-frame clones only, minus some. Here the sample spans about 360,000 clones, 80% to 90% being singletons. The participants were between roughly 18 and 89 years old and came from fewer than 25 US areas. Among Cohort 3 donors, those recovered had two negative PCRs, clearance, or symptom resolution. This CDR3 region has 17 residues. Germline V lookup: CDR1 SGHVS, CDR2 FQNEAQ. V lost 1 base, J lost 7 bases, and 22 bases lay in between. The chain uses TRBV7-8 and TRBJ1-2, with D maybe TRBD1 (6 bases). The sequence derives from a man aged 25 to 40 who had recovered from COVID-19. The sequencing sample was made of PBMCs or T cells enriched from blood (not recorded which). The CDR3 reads CASSLVGGSGALIGYTF. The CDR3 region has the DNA TGTGCCAGCAGCTTAGTTGGGGGTTCAGGGGCATTGATTGGCTACACCTTC.